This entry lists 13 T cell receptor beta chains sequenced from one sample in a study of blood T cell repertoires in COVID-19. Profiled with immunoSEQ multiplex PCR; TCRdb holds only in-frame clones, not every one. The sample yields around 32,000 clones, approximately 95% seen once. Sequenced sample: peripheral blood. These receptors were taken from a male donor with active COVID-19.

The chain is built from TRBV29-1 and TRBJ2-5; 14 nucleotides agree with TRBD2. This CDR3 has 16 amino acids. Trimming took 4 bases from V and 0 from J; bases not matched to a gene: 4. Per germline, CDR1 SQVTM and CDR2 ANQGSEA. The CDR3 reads CSVGTSGGRYQETQYF. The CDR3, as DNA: TGCAGCGTTGGGACTAGCGGGGGGCGATACCAAGAGACCCAGTACTTC.

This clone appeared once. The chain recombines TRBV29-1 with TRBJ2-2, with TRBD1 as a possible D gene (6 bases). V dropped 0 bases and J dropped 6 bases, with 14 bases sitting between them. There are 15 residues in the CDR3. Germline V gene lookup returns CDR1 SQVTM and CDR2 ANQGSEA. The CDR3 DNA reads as TGCAGCGTTGAAGATAAAGGGGGTGTGGCCGGGGAGCTGTTTTTT. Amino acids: CSVEDKGGVAGELFF.

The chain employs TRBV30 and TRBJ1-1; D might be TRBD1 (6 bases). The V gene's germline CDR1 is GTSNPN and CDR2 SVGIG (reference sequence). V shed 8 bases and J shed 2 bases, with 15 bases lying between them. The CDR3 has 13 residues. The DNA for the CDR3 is TGTGCCCGCCGCCGGACAGCCAACACTGAAGCTTTCTTT. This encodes CARRRTANTEAFF.

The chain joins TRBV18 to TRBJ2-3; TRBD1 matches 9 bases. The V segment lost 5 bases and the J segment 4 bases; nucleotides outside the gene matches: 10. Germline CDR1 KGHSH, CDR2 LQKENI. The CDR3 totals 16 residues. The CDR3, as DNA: TGTGCCAGCTCAGAAACAGGGGGCATCGATCCAGATACGCAGTATTTT. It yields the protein CASSETGGIDPDTQYF.

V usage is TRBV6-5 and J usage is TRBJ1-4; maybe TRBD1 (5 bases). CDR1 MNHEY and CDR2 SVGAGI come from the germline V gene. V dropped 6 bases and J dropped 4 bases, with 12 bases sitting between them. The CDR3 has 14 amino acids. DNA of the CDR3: TGTGCCAGCAGGGGACTGAACTATAATGAAAAACTGTTTTTT. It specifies CASRGLNYNEKLFF.

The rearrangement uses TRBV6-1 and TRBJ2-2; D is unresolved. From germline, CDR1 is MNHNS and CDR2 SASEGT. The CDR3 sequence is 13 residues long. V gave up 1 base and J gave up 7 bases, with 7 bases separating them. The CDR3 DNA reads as TGTGCCAGCAGTGAAGTTTCCCACGGGGAGCTGTTTTTT. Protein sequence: CASSEVSHGELFF.

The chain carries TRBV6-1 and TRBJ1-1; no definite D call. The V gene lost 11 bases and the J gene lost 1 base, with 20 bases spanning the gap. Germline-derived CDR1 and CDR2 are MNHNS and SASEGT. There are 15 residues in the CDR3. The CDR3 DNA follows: TGTGCCTCGGCGATAGGGAGGATGAGGAACACTGAAGCTTTCTTT. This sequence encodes CASAIGRMRNTEAFF.

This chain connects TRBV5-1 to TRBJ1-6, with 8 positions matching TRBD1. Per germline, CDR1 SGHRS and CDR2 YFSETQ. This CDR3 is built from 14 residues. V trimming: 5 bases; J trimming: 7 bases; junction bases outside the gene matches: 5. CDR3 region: CASSPRQGNSPLHF. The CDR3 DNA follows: TGCGCCAGCAGTCCCAGACAGGGGAATTCACCCCTCCACTTT. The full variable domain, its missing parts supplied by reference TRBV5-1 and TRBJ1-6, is KAGVTQTPRYLIKTRGQQVTLSCSPISGHRSVSWYQQTPGQGLQFLFEYFSETQRNKGNFPGRFSGRQFSNSRSEMNVSTLELGDSALYLCASSPRQGNSPLHFGNGTRLTVT.

CDR3 DNA sequence: TGCAGCGTTGAACGCAGAGGGAGGACTAACACTGAAGCTTTCTTT. Amino acids: CSVERRGRTNTEAFF. This rearrangement joins TRBV29-1 to TRBJ1-1; D is ambiguous. Germline CDR1 SQVTM, CDR2 ANQGSEA. V dropped 2 bases and J dropped 2 bases, with 15 bases sitting between them. The CDR3 is 15 amino acids.

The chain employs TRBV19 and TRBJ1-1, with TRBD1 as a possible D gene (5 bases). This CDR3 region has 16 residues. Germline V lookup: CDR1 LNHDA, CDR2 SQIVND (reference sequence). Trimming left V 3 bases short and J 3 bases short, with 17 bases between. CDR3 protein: CASSIGLGESYTEAFF. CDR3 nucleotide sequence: TGTGCCAGTAGTATCGGTTTAGGGGAATCGTACACTGAAGCTTTCTTT.

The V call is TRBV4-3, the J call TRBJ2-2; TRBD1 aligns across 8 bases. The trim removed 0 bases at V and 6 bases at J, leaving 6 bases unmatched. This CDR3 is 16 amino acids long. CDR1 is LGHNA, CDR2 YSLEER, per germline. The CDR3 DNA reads TGCGCCAGCAGCCAAGATAGGACAGGGAGGTCCGGGGAGCTGTTTTTT. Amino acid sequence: CASSQDRTGRSGELFF.

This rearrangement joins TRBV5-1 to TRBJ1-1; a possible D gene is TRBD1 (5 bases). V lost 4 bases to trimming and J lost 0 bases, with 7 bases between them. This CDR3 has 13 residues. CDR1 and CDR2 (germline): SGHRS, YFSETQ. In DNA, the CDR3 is TGCGCCAGCAGCCAGGGCATGAACACTGAAGCTTTCTTT. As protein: CASSQGMNTEAFF.

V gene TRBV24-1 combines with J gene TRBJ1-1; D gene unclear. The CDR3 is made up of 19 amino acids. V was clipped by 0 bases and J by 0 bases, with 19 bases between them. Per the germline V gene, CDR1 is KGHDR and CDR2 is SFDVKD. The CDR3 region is CATSDLHGTGAIMNTEAFF. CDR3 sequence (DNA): TGTGCCACCAGTGATTTGCACGGAACGGGAGCTATAATGAACACTGAAGCTTTCTTT.